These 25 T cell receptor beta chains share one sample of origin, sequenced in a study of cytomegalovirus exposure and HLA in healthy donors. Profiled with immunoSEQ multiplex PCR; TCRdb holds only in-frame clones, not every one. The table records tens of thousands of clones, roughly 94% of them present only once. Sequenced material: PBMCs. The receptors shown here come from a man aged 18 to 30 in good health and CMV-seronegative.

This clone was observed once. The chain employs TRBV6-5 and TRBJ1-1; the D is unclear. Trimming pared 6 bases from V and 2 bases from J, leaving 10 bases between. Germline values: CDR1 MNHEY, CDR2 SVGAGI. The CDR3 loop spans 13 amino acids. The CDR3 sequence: CASRRTLNTEAFF. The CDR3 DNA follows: TGTGCCAGCAGACGGACTCTAAACACTGAAGCTTTCTTT.

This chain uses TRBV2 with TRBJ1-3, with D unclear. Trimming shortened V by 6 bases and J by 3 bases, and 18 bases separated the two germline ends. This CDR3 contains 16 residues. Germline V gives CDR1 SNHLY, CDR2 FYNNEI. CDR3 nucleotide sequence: TGTGCCAGCAGGGAACACCCCTGGGCGGGTGGAAACACCATATATTTT. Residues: CASREHPWAGGNTIYF.

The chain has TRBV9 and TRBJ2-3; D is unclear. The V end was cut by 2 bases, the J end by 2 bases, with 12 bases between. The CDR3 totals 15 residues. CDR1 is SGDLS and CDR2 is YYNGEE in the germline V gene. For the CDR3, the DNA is TGTGCCAGCAGCGTTGGGCAAAGTAACACAGATACGCAGTATTTT. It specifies CASSVGQSNTDTQYF.

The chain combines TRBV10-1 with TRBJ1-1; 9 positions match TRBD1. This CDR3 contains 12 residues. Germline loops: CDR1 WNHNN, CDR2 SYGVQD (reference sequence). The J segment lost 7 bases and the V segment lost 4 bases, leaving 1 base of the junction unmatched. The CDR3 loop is CASSGGQGEAFF. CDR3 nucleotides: TGCGCCAGCAGTGGGGGACAGGGTGAAGCTTTCTTT.

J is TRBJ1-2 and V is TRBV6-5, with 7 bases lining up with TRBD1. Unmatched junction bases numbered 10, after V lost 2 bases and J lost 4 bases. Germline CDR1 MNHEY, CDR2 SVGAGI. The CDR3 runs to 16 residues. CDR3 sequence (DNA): TGTGCCAGCAGTTACCGAGGGACAGAGTGGGGCTATGGCTACACCTTC. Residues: CASSYRGTEWGYGYTF.

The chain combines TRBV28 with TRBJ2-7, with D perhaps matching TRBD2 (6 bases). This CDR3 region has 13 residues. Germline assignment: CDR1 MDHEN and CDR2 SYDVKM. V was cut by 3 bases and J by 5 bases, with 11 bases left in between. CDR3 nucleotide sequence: TGTGCCAGCAGTTTCATGCGGGGAAACGAGCAGTACTTC. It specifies CASSFMRGNEQYF.

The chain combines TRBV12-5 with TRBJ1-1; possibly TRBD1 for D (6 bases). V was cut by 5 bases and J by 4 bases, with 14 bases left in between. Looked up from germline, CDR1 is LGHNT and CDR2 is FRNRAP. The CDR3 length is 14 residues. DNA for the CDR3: TGTGCTAGTGGTGGGGCAGGGGCTGGCACTGAAGCTTTCTTT. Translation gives CASGGAGAGTEAFF.

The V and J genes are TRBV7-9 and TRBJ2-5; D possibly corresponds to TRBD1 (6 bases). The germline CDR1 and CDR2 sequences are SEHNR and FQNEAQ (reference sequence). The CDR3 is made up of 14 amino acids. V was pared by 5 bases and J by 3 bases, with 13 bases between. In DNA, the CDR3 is TGTGCCAGCAGCCCGGGACAAAGAAAAGAGACCCAGTACTTC. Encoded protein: CASSPGQRKETQYF.

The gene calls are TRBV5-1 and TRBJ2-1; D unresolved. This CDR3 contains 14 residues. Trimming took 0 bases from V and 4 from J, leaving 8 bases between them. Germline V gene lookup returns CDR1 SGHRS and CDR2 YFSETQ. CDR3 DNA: TGCGCCAGCAGCTTGGGACAAGGTTACAATGAGCAGTTCTTC. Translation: CASSLGQGYNEQFF.

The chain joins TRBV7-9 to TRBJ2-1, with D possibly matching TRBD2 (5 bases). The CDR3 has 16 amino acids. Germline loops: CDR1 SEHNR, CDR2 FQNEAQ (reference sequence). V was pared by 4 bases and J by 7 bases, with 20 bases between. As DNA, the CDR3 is TGTGCCAGCAGCTCAACGTTTAAAAGTGGCGGGAATGAGCAGTTCTTC. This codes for CASSSTFKSGGNEQFF.

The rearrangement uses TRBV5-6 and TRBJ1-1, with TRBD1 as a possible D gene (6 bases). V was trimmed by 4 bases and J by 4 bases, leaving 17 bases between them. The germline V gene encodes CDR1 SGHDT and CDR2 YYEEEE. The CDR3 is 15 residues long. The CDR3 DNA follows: TGTGCCAGCAGCCCCGAGGCGGGGGCTAGCACTGAAGCTTTCTTT. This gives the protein CASSPEAGASTEAFF. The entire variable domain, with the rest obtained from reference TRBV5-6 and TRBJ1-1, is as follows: DAGVTQSPTHLIKTRGQQVTLRCSPKSGHDTVSWYQQALGQGPQFIFQYYEEEERQRGNFPDRFSGHQFPNYSSELNVNALLLGDSALYLCASSPEAGASTEAFFGQGTRLTVV.

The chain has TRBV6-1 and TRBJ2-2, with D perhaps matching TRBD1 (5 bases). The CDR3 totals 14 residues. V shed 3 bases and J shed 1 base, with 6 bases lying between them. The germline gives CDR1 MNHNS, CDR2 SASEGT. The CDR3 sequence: CASSEQGNTGELFF. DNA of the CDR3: TGTGCCAGCAGTGAGCAGGGGAACACCGGGGAGCTGTTTTTT.

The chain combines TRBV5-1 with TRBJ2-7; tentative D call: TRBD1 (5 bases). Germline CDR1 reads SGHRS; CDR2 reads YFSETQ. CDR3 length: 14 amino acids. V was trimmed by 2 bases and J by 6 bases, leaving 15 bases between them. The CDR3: CASSLGQGSSEQYF. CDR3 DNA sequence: TGCGCCAGCAGCTTAGGGCAGGGTAGTTCCGAGCAGTACTTC. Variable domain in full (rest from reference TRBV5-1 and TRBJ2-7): KAGVTQTPRYLIKTRGQQVTLSCSPISGHRSVSWYQQTPGQGLQFLFEYFSETQRNKGNFPGRFSGRQFSNSRSEMNVSTLELGDSALYLCASSLGQGSSEQYFGPGTRLTVT.

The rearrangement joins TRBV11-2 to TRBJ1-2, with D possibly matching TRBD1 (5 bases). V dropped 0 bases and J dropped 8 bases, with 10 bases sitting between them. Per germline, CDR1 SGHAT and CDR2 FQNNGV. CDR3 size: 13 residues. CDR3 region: CASSLEWGGGYTF. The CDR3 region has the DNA TGTGCCAGCAGCTTAGAGTGGGGGGGAGGCTACACCTTC.

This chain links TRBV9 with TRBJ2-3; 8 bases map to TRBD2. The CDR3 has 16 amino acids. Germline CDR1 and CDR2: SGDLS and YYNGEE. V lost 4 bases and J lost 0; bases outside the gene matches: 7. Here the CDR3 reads CASSPLAGGSTDTQYF. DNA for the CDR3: TGTGCCAGCAGCCCCCTGGCGGGAGGAAGCACAGATACGCAGTATTTT.

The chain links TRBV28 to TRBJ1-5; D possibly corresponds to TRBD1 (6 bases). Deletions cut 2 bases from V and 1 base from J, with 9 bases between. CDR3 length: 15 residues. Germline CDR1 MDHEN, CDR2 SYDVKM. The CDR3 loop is CASSLGQGSNQPQHF. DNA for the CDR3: TGTGCCAGCAGTTTAGGCCAGGGGAGCAATCAGCCCCAGCATTTT.

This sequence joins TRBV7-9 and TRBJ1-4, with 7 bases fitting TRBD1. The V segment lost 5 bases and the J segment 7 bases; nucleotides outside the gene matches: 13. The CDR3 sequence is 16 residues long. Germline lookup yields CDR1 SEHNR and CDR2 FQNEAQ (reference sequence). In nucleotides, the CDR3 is TGTGCCAGCAGCGACGATCTCCAGGGGGGTAGTGAAAAACTGTTTTTT. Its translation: CASSDDLQGGSEKLFF.

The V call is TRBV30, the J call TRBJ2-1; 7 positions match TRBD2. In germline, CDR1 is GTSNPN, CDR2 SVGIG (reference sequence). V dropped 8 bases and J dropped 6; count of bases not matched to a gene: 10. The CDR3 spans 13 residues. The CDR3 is CAGIAGNLNEQFF. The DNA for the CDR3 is TGTGCCGGTATAGCGGGTAATCTCAATGAGCAGTTCTTC.

CDR3 region: CASGLVLADNEQFF. The CDR3 bases are TGTGCTAGTGGTTTGGTACTAGCGGATAATGAGCAGTTCTTC. The chain is built from TRBV12-5 and TRBJ2-1, with 8 nucleotides matching TRBD2. V lost 0 bases, J lost 7 bases, and 2 bases stayed unmatched. The V gene's germline CDR1 is LGHNT and CDR2 FRNRAP. This CDR3 has 14 amino acids.

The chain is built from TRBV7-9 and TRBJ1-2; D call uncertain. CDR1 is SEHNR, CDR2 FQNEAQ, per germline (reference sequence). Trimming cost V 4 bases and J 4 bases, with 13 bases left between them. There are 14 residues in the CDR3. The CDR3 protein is CASSYDMVGYGYTF. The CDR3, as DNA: TGTGCCAGCAGCTACGACATGGTGGGCTATGGCTACACCTTC.

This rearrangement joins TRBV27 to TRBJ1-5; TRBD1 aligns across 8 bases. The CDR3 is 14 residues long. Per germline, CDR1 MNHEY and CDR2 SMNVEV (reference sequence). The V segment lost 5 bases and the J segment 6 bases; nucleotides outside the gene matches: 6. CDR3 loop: CASSTQGEGQPQHF. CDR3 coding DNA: TGTGCCAGCAGTACACAGGGGGAAGGTCAGCCCCAGCATTTT.

The CDR3 protein is CASTRTGQGITVLTF. The DNA of the CDR3 is TGTGCCAGCACCCGTACAGGACAGGGAATTACCGTCCTGACTTTC. The chain joins TRBV28 to TRBJ2-6, with 8 positions matching TRBD1. The CDR3 spans 15 residues. The J segment lost 12 bases and the V segment lost 7 bases, leaving 14 bases of the junction unmatched. Germline CDR1 reads MDHEN; CDR2 reads SYDVKM.

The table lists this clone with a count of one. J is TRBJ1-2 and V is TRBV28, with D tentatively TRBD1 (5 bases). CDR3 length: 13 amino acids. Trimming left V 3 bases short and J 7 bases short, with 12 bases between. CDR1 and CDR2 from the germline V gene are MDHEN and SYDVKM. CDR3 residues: CASSFGRGTGYTF. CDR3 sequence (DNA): TGTGCCAGCAGTTTCGGGAGGGGCACTGGCTACACCTTC.

CDR3: CASSLTGADTQYF. In nucleotides, the CDR3 is TGTGCCAGCAGTCTGACAGGGGCAGATACGCAGTATTTT. The chain is built from TRBV27 and TRBJ2-3, with 8 nucleotides matching TRBD1. J gave up 4 bases and V 5 bases, and 2 bases lay outside the gene matches. In germline, CDR1 is MNHEY, CDR2 SMNVEV (reference sequence). This CDR3 has 13 amino acids.

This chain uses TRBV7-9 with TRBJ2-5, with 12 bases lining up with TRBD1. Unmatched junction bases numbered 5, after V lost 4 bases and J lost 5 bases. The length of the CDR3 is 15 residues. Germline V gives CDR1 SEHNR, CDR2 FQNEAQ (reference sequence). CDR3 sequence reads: CASSYGTGGPETQYF. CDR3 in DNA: TGTGCCAGCAGCTACGGGACAGGGGGCCCGGAGACCCAGTACTTC. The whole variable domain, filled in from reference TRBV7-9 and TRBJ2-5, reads DTGVSQNPRHKITKRGQNVTFRCDPISEHNRLYWYRQTLGQGPEFLTYFQNEAQLEKSRLLSDRFSAERPKGSFSTLEIQRTEQGDSAMYLCASSYGTGGPETQYFGPGTRLLVL.